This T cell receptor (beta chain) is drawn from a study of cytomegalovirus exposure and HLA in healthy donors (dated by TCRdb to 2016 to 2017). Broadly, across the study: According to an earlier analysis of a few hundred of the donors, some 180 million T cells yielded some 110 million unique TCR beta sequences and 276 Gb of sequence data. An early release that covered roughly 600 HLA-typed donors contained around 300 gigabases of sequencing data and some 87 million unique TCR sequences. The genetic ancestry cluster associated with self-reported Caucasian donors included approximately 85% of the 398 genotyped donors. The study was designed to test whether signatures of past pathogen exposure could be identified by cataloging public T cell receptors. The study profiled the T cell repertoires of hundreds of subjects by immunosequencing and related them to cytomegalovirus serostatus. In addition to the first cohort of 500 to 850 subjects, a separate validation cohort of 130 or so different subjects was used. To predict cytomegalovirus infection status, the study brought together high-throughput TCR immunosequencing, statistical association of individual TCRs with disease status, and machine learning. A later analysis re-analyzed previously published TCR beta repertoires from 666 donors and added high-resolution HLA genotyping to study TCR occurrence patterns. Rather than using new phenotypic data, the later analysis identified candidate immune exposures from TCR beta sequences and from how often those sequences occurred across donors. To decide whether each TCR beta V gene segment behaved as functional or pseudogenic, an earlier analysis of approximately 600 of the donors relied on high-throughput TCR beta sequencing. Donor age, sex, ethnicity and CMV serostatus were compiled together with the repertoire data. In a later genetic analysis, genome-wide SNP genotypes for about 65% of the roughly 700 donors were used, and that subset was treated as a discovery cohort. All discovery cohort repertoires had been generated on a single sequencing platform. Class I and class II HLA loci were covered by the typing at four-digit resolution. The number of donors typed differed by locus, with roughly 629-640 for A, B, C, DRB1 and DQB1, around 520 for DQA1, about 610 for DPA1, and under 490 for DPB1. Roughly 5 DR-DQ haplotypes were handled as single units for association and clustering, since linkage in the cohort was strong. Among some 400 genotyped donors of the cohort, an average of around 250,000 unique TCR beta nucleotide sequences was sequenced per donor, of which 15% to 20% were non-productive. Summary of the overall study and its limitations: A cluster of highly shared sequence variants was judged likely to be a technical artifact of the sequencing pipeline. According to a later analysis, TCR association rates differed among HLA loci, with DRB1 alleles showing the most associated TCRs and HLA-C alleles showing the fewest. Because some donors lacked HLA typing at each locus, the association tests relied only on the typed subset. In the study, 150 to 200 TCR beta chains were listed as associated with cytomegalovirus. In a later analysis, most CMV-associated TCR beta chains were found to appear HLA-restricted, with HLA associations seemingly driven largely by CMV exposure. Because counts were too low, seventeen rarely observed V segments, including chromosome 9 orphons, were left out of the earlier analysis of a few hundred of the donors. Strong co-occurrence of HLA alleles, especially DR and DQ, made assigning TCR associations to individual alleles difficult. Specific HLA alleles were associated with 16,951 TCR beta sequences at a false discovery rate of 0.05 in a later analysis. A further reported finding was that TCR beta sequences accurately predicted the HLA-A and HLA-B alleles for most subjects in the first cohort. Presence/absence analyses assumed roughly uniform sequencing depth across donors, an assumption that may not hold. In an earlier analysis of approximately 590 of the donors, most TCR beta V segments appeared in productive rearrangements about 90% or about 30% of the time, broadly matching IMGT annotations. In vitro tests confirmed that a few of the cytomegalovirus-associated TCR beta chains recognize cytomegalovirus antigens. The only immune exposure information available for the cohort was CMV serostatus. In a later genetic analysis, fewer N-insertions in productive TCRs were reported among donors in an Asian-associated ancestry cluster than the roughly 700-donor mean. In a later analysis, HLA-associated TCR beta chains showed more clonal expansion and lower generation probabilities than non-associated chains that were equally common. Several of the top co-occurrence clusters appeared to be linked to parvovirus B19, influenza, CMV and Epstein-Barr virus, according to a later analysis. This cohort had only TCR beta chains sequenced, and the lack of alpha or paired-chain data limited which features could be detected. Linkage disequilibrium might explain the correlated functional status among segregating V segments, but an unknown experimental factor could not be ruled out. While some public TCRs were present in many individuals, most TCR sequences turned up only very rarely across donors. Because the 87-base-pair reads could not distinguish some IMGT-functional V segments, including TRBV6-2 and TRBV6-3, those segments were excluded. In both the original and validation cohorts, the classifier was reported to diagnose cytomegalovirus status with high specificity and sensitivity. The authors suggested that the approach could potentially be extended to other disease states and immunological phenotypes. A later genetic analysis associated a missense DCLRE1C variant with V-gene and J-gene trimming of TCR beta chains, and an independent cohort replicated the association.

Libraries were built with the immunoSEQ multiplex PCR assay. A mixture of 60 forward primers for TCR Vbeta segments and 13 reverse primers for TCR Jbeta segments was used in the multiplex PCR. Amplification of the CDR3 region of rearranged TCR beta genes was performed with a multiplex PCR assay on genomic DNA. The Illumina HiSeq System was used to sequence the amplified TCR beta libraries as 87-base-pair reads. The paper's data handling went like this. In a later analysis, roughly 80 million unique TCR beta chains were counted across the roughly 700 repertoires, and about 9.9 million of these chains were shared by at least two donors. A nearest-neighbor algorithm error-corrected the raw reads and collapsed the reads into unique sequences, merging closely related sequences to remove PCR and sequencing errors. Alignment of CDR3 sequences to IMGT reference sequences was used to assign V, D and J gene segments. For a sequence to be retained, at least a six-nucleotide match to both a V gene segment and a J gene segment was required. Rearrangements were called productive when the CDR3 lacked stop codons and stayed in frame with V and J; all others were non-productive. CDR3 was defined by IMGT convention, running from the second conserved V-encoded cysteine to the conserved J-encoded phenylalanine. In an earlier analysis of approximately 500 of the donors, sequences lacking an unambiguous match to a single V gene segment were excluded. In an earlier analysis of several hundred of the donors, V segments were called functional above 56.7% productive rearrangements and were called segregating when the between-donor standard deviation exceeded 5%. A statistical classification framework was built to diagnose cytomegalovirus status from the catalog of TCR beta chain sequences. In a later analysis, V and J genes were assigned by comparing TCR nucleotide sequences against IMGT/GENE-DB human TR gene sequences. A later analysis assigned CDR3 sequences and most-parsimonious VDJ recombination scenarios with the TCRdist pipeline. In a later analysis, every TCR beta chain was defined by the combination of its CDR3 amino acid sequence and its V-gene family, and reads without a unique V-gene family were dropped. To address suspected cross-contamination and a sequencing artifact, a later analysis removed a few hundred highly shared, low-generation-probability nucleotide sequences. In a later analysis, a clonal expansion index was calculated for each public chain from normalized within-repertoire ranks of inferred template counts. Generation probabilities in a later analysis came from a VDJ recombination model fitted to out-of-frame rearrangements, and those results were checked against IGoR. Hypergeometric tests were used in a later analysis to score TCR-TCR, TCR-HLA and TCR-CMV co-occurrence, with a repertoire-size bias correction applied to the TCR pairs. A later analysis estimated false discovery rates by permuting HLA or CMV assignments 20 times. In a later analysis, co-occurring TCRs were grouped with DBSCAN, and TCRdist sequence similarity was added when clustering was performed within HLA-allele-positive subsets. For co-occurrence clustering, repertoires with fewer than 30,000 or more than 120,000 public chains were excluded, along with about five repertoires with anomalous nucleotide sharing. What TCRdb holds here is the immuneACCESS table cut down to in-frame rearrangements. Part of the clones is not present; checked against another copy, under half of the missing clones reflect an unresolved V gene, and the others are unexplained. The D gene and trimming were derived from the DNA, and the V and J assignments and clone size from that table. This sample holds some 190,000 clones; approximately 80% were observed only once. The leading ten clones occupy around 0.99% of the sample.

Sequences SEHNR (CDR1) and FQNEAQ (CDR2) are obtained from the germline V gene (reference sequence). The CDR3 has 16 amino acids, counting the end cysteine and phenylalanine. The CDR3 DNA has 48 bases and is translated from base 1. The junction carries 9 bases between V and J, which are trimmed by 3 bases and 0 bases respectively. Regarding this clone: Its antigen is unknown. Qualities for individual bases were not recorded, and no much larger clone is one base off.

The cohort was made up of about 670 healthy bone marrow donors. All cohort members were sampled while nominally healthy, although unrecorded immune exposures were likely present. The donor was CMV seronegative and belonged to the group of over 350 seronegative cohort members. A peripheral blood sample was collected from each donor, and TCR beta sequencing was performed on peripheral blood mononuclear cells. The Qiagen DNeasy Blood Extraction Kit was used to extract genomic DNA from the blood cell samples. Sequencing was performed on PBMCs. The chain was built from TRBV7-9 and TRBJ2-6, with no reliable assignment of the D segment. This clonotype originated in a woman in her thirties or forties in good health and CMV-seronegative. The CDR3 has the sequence CASSLYSTSGANVLTF. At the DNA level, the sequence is TGTGCCAGCAGCTTGTACAGTACCTCTGGGGCCAACGTCCTGACTTTC.